This paragraph covers one TCR beta chain sequence. Its specific antigen is unknown. No much larger clone is present one base from it, and per-base qualities are unavailable. The data were taken from a study of blood T cell repertoires in COVID-19 (dated by TCRdb to 2018 to 2020). Regarding the complete study: The collaborator samples originated in the United States, Italy and Spain and spanned the acute and convalescent phases of COVID-19. The prospective study material was composed of cDNA or gDNA derived from T cells, B-cell-depleted T cells, or PBMCs. The dataset comprised deeply sampled blood TCRbeta repertoires from subjects exposed to, actively infected with, or recovered from COVID-19. A freely available public database, intended as a resource for researchers studying the immune response to SARS-CoV-2, is where the repertoires were released. Samples came from the ongoing ImmuneRACE study (first 160 participants) plus 1,254 subjects from 6 global collaborators. Sample metadata almost always included a de-identified subject ID, COVID-19 status, age in years and sex. Where available, HLA class I and class II types were obtained from metadata supplied by the sample provider rather than from assay-based typing.

The immunoSEQ Assay, a bias-controlled multiplex PCR, was used to amplify TCRbeta CDR3 regions from genomic DNA. Per the original workflow: Within the assay, amplification of reference gene primers was used to estimate how many nucleated cells each sample contained. Sequence reads were collapsed and filtered to measure the absolute abundance of every unique TCRbeta CDR3 rearrangement. For each sample, productive Simpson clonality was calculated as the square root of Simpson's diversity index across productive rearrangements. This is the immuneACCESS table as TCRdb keeps it, with only in-frame sequences that have V and J called. A part of the clones is gone; compared with another copy, unresolved V genes explain less than half, and the rest is unexplained. From that table come the V and J calls and clone size; the DNA was used to work out D and trimming. The sample table records about 300,000 clones; about 85% of these occur just once. The ten largest clones represent 4.5% to 7% of the sample.

Looking up the germline V gene (reference sequence) yields CDR1 GTSNPN and CDR2 SVGIG. The junction shows trimming of 0 bases on V and 3 bases on J, and the gene matches do not reach 3 bases of it. Taken from cysteine to phenylalanine, the CDR3 has 14 residues. The sequence is cut down to CDR3 DNA, 42 bases in frame from base 1. Study-level results and caveats: The quantity of clinical and demographic metadata differed by source and by participant and was supplied without curation.

Participants in the prospective study were enrolled through a virtual design, were aged roughly 18 to 100 years, and lived in roughly 25 United States geographic areas. To assign participants to cohorts, the prospective study relied on clinical history that participants themselves reported in a screening survey and a study questionnaire. Recovered participants in ImmuneRACE Cohort 3 were defined as having two consecutive negative NP/OP PCR tests, clearance from a healthcare professional, or resolution of symptoms. Each participant in the prospective study had whole blood, serum and a nasopharyngeal or oropharyngeal swab collected by mobile phlebotomists. Participants in the prospective study had the option to provide additional blood draws and questionnaires over a roughly two-month period. Before DNA extraction, prospective study blood samples were shipped either frozen or at room temperature.

The sequence derives from a woman in her 30s who had recovered from COVID-19. Input material: PBMCs or T cells enriched from blood (not recorded which). The rearrangement combines TRBV30 with TRBJ2-3, with 7 bases aligning to TRBD2. CDR3 loop: CAWSVWGGTDTQYF. The bases read TGTGCCTGGAGTGTCTGGGGGGGGACAGATACGCAGTATTTT.